This T cell receptor beta chain stems from a study of shared clonotypes between healthy human individuals. With regard to this clone: Its antigen is undetermined.

Clones were read by immunoSEQ multiplex PCR, and TCRdb kept only the in-frame ones, dropping some. The data hold 300,000 to 400,000 clones, with around 86% observed a single time. Study results and limitations: All-four-donor shared clonotypes had higher generation probabilities than non-shared clonotypes did. Naive CD4 clonotypes overlapped across a handful of donors at about 5.2%.

The donors were adults (healthy and HIV-negative) with no recent acute infections or vaccinations. The sequencing sample was made of memory CD8+ T cells sorted from blood. Stated subset: CD45RO+ cells pooled with CCR7-negative TemRA cells. This sequence originates from a man aged 18 to 29 in good health.

The CDR3 protein is CASSQVTYEQYF. Written as DNA, the CDR3 is TGTGCCAGCAGCCAAGTGACCTACGAGCAGTACTTC. The rearrangement links TRBV14 to TRBJ2-7; D ambiguous. The CDR3 has 12 amino acids. V was pared by 1 base and J by 2 bases, with 3 bases between. Germline V gene lookup returns CDR1 SGHDN and CDR2 FVKESK.